Below are 30 T cell receptor beta chains sequenced from a single sample in a study of PD-L1 blockade in urothelial cancer. TCRdb's copy holds only in-frame clones and misses some; the assay was immunoSEQ multiplex PCR. The table lists some 51,000 clones, about 90% of them singletons. The material was PBMCs, obtained around atezolizumab (anti-PD-L1) treatment. Source of these receptors: a man aged 55 to 70 with urothelial cancer.

This chain uses TRBV19 with TRBJ2-1; 10 nucleotides align to TRBD2. The germline V gene has CDR1 LNHDA and CDR2 SQIVND (reference sequence). The V gene end was trimmed by 7 bases and the J gene end by 9 bases; junction bases not matched to a gene: 9. This CDR3 contains 14 residues. For the CDR3, the DNA is TGTGCCAGTACCCATCGGCTAGCGGGAGTTGAGCAGTTCTTC. Translated: CASTHRLAGVEQFF.

The V and J genes are TRBV7-3 and TRBJ2-1, with 7 bases identical to TRBD2. The CDR3 runs 14 residues. Germline assignment: CDR1 SGHTA and CDR2 FQGTGA. Losses at the gene ends were 7 bases for V and 5 bases for J; bases not matched to a gene: 8. DNA for the CDR3: TGTGCCAGCACCCTAACAGCGGGGAACAATGAGCAGTTCTTC. It is translated as CASTLTAGNNEQFF.

The CDR3 DNA follows: TGTGCCAGCAGCTTAGTCAGGGGGAATGAAAAACTGTTTTTT. It specifies CASSLVRGNEKLFF. The rearrangement joins TRBV11-3 to TRBJ1-4; TRBD1 matches at 7 bases. Trimming took 1 base from V and 5 from J; bases not matched to a gene: 1. Germline CDR1 is SGHNT and CDR2 is YENEEA. The CDR3 totals 14 residues.

This clone was counted only a few times. The CDR3 is CASSSVPGQGFF. For the CDR3, the DNA is TGTGCCAGCAGTTCCGTGCCGGGACAGGGGTTCTTC. The chain carries TRBV28 and TRBJ2-1; 9 bases are a match to TRBD1. The CDR3 sequence is 12 residues long. V was clipped by 4 bases and J by 15 bases; unmatched bases: 7. Looked up from germline, CDR1 is MDHEN and CDR2 is SYDVKM.

The V gene is TRBV5-8, the J gene TRBJ1-1; 9 nucleotides match TRBD1. The CDR3 extends over 13 amino acids. From germline, CDR1 is SGHTS and CDR2 YDEGEE. With 2 bases clipped from V and 7 bases from J, the junction kept 3 bases outside the gene matches. CDR3 region: CASSFGTGFEAFF. The CDR3 nucleotides are TGTGCCAGCAGCTTTGGGACAGGGTTTGAAGCTTTCTTT.

The CDR3 reads CASSTGTGFYEQYF. The DNA of the CDR3 is TGTGCCAGCAGTACCGGGACAGGCTTCTACGAGCAGTACTTC. The V call is TRBV2, the J call TRBJ2-7; TRBD1 matches 8 bases. V lost 5 bases, J lost 3 bases, and 6 bases stayed unmatched. The CDR3 has 14 amino acids. Per germline, CDR1 SNHLY and CDR2 FYNNEI.

This chain's CDR3 is CASSFGGPDTQYF. As DNA, the CDR3 is TGTGCCAGCAGTTTTGGAGGGCCAGATACGCAGTATTTT. J is TRBJ2-3 and V is TRBV27, with TRBD2 as a possible D gene (6 bases). V lost 3 bases, J lost 4 bases, and 8 bases lay in between. From germline, CDR1 is MNHEY and CDR2 SMNVEV (reference sequence). This CDR3 region has 13 residues.

This rearrangement joins TRBV5-8 to TRBJ1-5; 8 nucleotides align to TRBD1. This CDR3 is built from 16 residues. In germline, CDR1 is SGHTS, CDR2 YDEGEE. J was trimmed by 4 bases and V by 3 bases; bases with no gene match: 9. The CDR3 DNA sequence: TGTGCCAGCAGCTCCCGCGGCAGGGGGCTAAATCAGCCCCAGCATTTT. This codes for CASSSRGRGLNQPQHF.

The CDR3 region has the DNA TGTGCCAGCAGCTTCCAACACGGGGGTGAGCAGTTCTTC. This sequence encodes CASSFQHGGEQFF. V gene TRBV7-9 combines with J gene TRBJ2-1; a weak D match, TRBD2 (6 bases). The CDR3 has 13 amino acids. V was clipped by 3 bases and J by 9 bases, with 12 bases between them. Germline V CDR1 and CDR2: SEHNR, FQNEAQ (reference sequence).

The chain uses TRBV19 and TRBJ1-2, with D uncertain. CDR1 and CDR2 from the germline V gene are LNHDA and SQIVND (reference sequence). The CDR3 totals 16 residues. With 6 bases removed from V and 0 bases from J, the gap between germline ends came to 17 bases. This CDR3 is CASRNMGEAPNYGYTF. The CDR3 nucleotides read TGTGCCAGTAGGAATATGGGAGAAGCACCTAACTATGGCTACACCTTC.

The chain employs TRBV7-9 and TRBJ2-5, with 7 bases aligning to TRBD2. The CDR3 is made up of 13 amino acids. The V segment lost 1 base and the J segment 5 bases; nucleotides outside the gene matches: 1. Germline assignment: CDR1 SEHNR and CDR2 FQNEAQ (reference sequence). The CDR3 coding sequence is TGTGCCAGCAGCTTAGTGGGAGGGGAGACCCAGTACTTC. This sequence encodes CASSLVGGETQYF. Full variable domain (outside the CDR3, taken from reference TRBV7-9 and TRBJ2-5): DTGVSQNPRHKITKRGQNVTFRCDPISEHNRLYWYRQTLGQGPEFLTYFQNEAQLEKSRLLSDRFSAERPKGSFSTLEIQRTEQGDSAMYLCASSLVGGETQYFGPGTRLLVL.

This clone showed up just once. The genes are TRBV19 and TRBJ2-5, with 12 bases matching TRBD2. CDR3 length: 17 amino acids. V shed 3 bases and J 5 bases; nucleotides not matched to a gene: 10. Germline lookup yields CDR1 LNHDA and CDR2 SQIVND (reference sequence). The CDR3 DNA reads as TGTGCCAGTAGTATTAGGCCTAGCGGGAGGGCCGGGGAGACCCAGTACTTC. Its translation: CASSIRPSGRAGETQYF. Filled out from reference TRBV19 and TRBJ2-5, the complete variable domain reads DGGITQSPKYLFRKEGQNVTLSCEQNLNHDAMYWYRQDPGQGLRLIYYSQIVNDFQKGDIAEGYSVSREKKESFPLTVTSAQKNPTAFYLCASSIRPSGRAGETQYFGPGTRLLVL.

The chain uses TRBV9 and TRBJ1-5; 8 nucleotides align to TRBD1. Germline trimming cut 5 bases from V and 3 bases from J; bases unmatched to any gene: 7. The CDR3 length is 15 residues. In germline, CDR1 is SGDLS, CDR2 YYNGEE. The CDR3 here is CASSAGGNDNQPQHF. The CDR3 coding sequence is TGTGCCAGCAGTGCAGGGGGCAACGACAATCAGCCCCAGCATTTT.

In this sample, this clone turned up once. The chain combines TRBV2 with TRBJ2-7, with 8 bases lining up with TRBD2. Germline V gene sequence: CDR1 SNHLY, CDR2 FYNNEI. This CDR3 is built from 14 residues. V gave up 4 bases and J gave up 4 bases; unmatched junction bases: 6. The CDR3: CASSAGGAQYEQYF. DNA for the CDR3: TGTGCCAGCAGTGCCGGGGGGGCTCAGTACGAGCAGTACTTC.

This chain links TRBV20-1 with TRBJ2-3; D not resolved. Trimming pared 4 bases from V and 4 bases from J, leaving 6 bases between. The germline V gene encodes CDR1 DFQATT and CDR2 SNEGSKA (reference sequence). CDR3 length: 11 amino acids. The DNA for the CDR3 is TGCAGTGCTATAAACTCAGATACGCAGTATTTT. Its protein is CSAINSDTQYF.

The J gene is TRBJ1-3, the V gene TRBV11-2; 8 bases fit TRBD1. V dropped 0 bases and J dropped 5; count of bases not matched to a gene: 6. CDR1 and CDR2 from the germline V gene are SGHAT and FQNNGV. CDR3 length equals 16 residues. CDR3 sequence (DNA): TGTGCCAGCAGCTTAGACTATGGACAGGGACGAAACACCATATATTTT. The encoded protein is CASSLDYGQGRNTIYF.

CDR3 sequence reads: CSVEAGFSGNTIYF. As DNA, the CDR3 is TGCAGCGTTGAGGCGGGGTTCTCTGGAAACACCATATATTTT. The genes are TRBV29-1 and TRBJ1-3, with D hard to call. Per the germline V gene, CDR1 is SQVTM and CDR2 is ANQGSEA. This CDR3 is built from 14 residues. Trimming cost V 3 bases and J 0 bases, with 9 bases left between them.

J is TRBJ2-5 and V is TRBV4-1; 7 positions agree with TRBD2. The J segment lost 7 bases and the V segment lost 0 bases, leaving 5 bases of the junction unmatched. Per germline, CDR1 MGHRA and CDR2 YSYEKL. This CDR3 spans 14 amino acids. The CDR3 DNA follows: TGCGCCAGCAGCCAAGAAGGAGCGGGGAGGACCCAGTACTTC. Its translation: CASSQEGAGRTQYF.

J is TRBJ1-4 and V is TRBV5-1, with a tentative D call TRBD1 (5 bases). Germline values: CDR1 SGHRS, CDR2 YFSETQ. The V end lost 3 bases, the J end lost 6 bases, and 12 bases lay between the germline ends. The length of the CDR3 is 14 residues. DNA for the CDR3: TGCGCCAGCAGCTCCCAGGGTAGGGATGAAAAACTGTTTTTT. Protein: CASSSQGRDEKLFF.

J is TRBJ2-7 and V is TRBV7-2; TRBD2 aligns across 8 bases. The CDR3 consists of 13 residues. Per the germline V gene, CDR1 is SGHTA and CDR2 is FQGNSA. V shed 9 bases, J shed 7 bases, and the junction held 11 bases outside the gene matches. As DNA, the CDR3 is TGTGCCAGTAGGACTAGCCCTCTTGAGGAGCAGTACTTC. It specifies CASRTSPLEEQYF.

The chain couples TRBV6-5 to TRBJ1-2; no firm D call. Germline V gene lookup returns CDR1 MNHEY and CDR2 SVGAGI. V lost 3 bases and J 12 bases, leaving 17 bases between the germline ends. The CDR3 is 13 residues long. CDR3 in amino acids: CASSYEGREGHTF. CDR3 sequence (DNA): TGTGCCAGCAGTTATGAGGGAAGGGAGGGCCACACCTTC.

This clone was seen once. This sequence joins TRBV5-4 and TRBJ2-1; 12 bases line up with TRBD2. The CDR3 has 15 residues. The germline V gene encodes CDR1 SGHNT and CDR2 YYREEE (reference sequence). The V and J ends lost 4 bases and 12 bases, in that order; junction bases with no gene match: 11. CDR3 sequence: CASSDIGLAGGWQFF. Here the CDR3 DNA reads TGTGCCAGCAGCGATATTGGTCTAGCGGGAGGGTGGCAGTTCTTC.

In its sample, this clone was seen a few times. The rearrangement joins TRBV4-3 to TRBJ2-2; 12 bases map to TRBD2. J lost 6 bases, V lost 1 base, and 9 bases had no gene match. Germline loops: CDR1 LGHNA, CDR2 YSLEER. The CDR3 length is 18 residues. Written as DNA, the CDR3 is TGCGCCAGCAGCCAAGCCCTCTCTAGCGGGAGGGCGTCCGGGGAGCTGTTTTTT. Translating it yields CASSQALSSGRASGELFF.

In its sample, this clone was seen once. The rearrangement links TRBV7-2 to TRBJ2-2, with 8 bases aligning to TRBD2. Germline loops: CDR1 SGHTA, CDR2 FQGNSA. J gave up 1 base and V 6 bases, and 13 bases lay outside the gene matches. The CDR3 has 18 amino acids. CDR3 sequence: CASRRGDSWRENTGELFF. The CDR3 nucleotides read TGTGCCAGCAGGCGGGGGGATAGTTGGCGGGAGAACACCGGGGAGCTGTTTTTT. The whole variable domain, filled in from reference TRBV7-2 and TRBJ2-2, reads GAGVSQSPSNKVTEKGKDVELRCDPISGHTALYWYRQSLGQGLEFLIYFQGNSAPDKSGLPSDRFSAERTGGSVSTLTIQRTQQEDSAVYLCASRRGDSWRENTGELFFGEGSRLTVL.

CDR3 DNA sequence: TGTGCCAGCAGCTACTCTACGGGGGGAGTTACTGAAGCTTTCTTT. Amino acids: CASSYSTGGVTEAFF. V is TRBV7-2 and J is TRBJ1-1, with D perhaps matching TRBD1 (5 bases). This CDR3 spans 15 amino acids. Germline V gene data show CDR1 as SGHTA and CDR2 as FQGNSA. V lost 4 bases, J lost 5 bases, and 17 bases lay in between.

This clone is deemed medium-sized. V is TRBV4-1 and J is TRBJ2-7; D remains ambiguous. Germline V CDR1 and CDR2: MGHRA, YSYEKL. CDR3 size: 14 residues. The germline V and J ends were trimmed by 1 base and 1 base, with 8 bases remaining between them. In DNA, the CDR3 is TGCGCCAGCAGCCAAGCGCGGCTATCCTACGAGCAGTACTTC. Its translation: CASSQARLSYEQYF.

The chain links TRBV6-5 to TRBJ1-4; 7 nucleotides match TRBD1. The trim removed 4 bases at V and 5 bases at J, leaving 7 bases unmatched. The CDR3 loop spans 15 amino acids. Germline lookup yields CDR1 MNHEY and CDR2 SVGAGI. The CDR3 DNA reads TGTGCCAGCAGTTCAACGACAGGGAGGAATGAAAAACTGTTTTTT. Amino acids: CASSSTTGRNEKLFF.

The chain has TRBV27 and TRBJ2-7; 7 positions match TRBD2. V was clipped by 5 bases and J by 3 bases; unmatched bases: 7. The CDR3 has 14 residues. CDR1 and CDR2 from the germline V gene are MNHEY and SMNVEV (reference sequence). CDR3 bases: TGTGCCAGCAGTCCCTGGGGGGGGTACTACGAGCAGTACTTC. This gives the protein CASSPWGGYYEQYF.

This clone was seen a handful of times. This rearrangement joins TRBV30 to TRBJ2-2; TRBD2 agrees at 7 bases. The germline V gene has CDR1 GTSNPN and CDR2 SVGIG (reference sequence). CDR3 length equals 16 residues. V dropped 3 bases and J dropped 5; count of bases not matched to a gene: 12. In nucleotides, the CDR3 is TGTGCCTGGAGATCAGGAGCGGGATTAAGGACCGGGGAGCTGTTTTTT. This gives the protein CAWRSGAGLRTGELFF.

The DNA of the CDR3 is TGTGCCAGCAGCTTACAGACAGGGGGAATCTATGGCTACACCTTC. It codes for CASSLQTGGIYGYTF. The rearrangement joins TRBV7-9 to TRBJ1-2; 9 bases line up with TRBD1. The V segment lost 2 bases and the J segment 4 bases; nucleotides outside the gene matches: 5. This CDR3 has 15 amino acids. Germline loops: CDR1 SEHNR, CDR2 FQNEAQ (reference sequence).